This note documents a single T cell receptor beta chain sequence. Antigen: not known. This entry is derived from a study of breast tumors, draining lymph nodes, adjacent tissues. TCRdb re-called the multiplex PCR reads through MiXCR, storing one row per CDR3 protein. This table has about 22,000 distinct CDR3 sequences, roughly 60% appearing once. Study results and caveats: Tumors had less TCR diversity than lymph nodes, more than nontumor tissue. Luminal-like breast cancer showed significantly greater tumor-nontumor repertoire similarity than basal-like breast cancer did.

The CDR3 is 17 residues long. Trimming cost V 4 bases and J 1 base; bases outside gene matches: 4. The germline gives CDR1 SGDLS, CDR2 YYNGEE. The source of this sequence is a female donor with breast cancer. Some clones in this sample may be carry-over from other donors' samples. The chain has TRBV9 and TRBJ2-2, with 13 bases aligning to TRBD2. What was sequenced was tumor-adjacent breast tissue. The CDR3 region is CASSILAGGGNTGELFF. CDR3 sequence (DNA): TGTGCCAGCAGCATACTAGCGGGAGGGGGGAACACCGGGGAGCTGTTTTTT. Full variable domain (remainder filled in from reference TRBV9 and TRBJ2-2): DSGVTQTPKHLITATGQRVTLRCSPRSGDLSVYWYQQSLDQGLQFLIQYYNGEERAKGNILERFSAQQFPDLHSELNLSSLELGDSALYFCASSILAGGGNTGELFFGEGSRLTVL.